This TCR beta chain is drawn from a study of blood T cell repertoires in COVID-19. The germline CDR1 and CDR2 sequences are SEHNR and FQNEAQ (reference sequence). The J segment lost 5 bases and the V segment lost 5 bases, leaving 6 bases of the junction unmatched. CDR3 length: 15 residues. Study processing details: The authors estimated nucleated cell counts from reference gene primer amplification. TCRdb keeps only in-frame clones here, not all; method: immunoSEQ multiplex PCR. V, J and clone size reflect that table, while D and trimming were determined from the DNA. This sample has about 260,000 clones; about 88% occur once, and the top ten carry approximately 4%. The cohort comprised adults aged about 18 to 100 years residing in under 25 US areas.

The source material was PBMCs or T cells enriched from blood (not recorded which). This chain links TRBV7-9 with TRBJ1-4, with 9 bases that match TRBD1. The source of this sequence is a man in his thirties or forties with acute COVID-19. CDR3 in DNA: TGTGCCAGCAGCGCTGACAGGGGGAAAAATGAAAAACTGTTTTTT. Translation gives CASSADRGKNEKLFF.